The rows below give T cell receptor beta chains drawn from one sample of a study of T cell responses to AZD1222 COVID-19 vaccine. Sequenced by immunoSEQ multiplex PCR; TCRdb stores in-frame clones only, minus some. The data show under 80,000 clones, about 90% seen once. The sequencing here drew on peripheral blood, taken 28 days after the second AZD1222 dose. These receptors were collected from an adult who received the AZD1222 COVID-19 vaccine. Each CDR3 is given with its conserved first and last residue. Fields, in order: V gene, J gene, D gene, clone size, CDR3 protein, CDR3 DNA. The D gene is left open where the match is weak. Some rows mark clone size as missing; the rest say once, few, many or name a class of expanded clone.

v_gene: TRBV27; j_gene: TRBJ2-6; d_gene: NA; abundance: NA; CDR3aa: CASSLGGAGANVLTF; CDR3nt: TGTGCCAGCAGTTTAGGGGGGGCCGGGGCCAACGTCCTGACTTTC
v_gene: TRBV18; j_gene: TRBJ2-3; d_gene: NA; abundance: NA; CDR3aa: CASSLQDVTDTQYF; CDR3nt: TGTGCCAGCTCACTCCAGGACGTCACAGATACGCAGTATTTT
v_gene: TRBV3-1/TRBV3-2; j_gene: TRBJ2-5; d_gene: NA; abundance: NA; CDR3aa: CASRLNSDGETQYF; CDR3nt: TGTGCCAGCAGACTTAATTCGGACGGGGAGACCCAGTACTTC
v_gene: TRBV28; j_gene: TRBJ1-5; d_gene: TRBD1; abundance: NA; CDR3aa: CASSFTGGHQPQHF; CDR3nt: TGTGCCAGCAGTTTCACAGGGGGGCATCAGCCCCAGCATTTT
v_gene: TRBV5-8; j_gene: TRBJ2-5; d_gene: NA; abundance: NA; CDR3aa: CASSLGQGQVETQYF; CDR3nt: TGTGCCAGCAGCTTGGGGCAGGGGCAAGTGGAGACCCAGTACTTC
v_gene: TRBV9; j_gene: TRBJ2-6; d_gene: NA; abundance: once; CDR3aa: CASGETGRSGANVLTF; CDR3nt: TGTGCCAGCGGAGAGACAGGCCGCTCTGGGGCCAACGTCCTGACTTTC
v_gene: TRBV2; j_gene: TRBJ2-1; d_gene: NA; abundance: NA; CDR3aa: CASSEWPGLYNEQFF; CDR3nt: TGTGCCAGCAGTGAGTGGCCCGGACTGTACAATGAGCAGTTCTTC
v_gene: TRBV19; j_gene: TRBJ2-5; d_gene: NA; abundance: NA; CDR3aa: CASSPTAGRETQYF; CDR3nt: TGTGCCAGTAGTCCAACAGCCGGGAGAGAGACCCAGTACTTC
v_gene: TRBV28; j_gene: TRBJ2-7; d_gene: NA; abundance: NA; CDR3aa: CASSTQQPLYEQYF; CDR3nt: TGTGCCAGCAGTACTCAGCAGCCTCTATACGAGCAGTACTTC
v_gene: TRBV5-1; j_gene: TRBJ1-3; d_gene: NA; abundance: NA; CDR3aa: CASSLVTGSPGNTIYF; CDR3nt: TGCGCCAGCAGCCTGGTCACAGGGAGCCCGGGAAACACCATATATTTT
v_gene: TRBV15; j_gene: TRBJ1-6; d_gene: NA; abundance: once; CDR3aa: CATEKAAGDSPLHF; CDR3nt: TGTGCCACGGAAAAAGCGGCCGGGGATTCACCCCTCCACTTT
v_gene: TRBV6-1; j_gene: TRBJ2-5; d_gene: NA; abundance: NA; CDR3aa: CASSEGYRNLQETQYF; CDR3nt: TGTGCCAGCAGTGAGGGATACAGGAACCTCCAAGAGACCCAGTACTTC
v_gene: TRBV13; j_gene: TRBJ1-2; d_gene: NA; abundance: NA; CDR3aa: CASSLKAWGAGGYTF; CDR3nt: TGTGCCAGCAGCCTAAAAGCGTGGGGGGCTGGTGGCTACACCTTC
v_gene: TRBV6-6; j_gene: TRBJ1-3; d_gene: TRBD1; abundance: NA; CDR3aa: CASSHLQGGSSGNTIYF; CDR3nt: TGTGCCAGCAGTCACCTACAGGGGGGAAGCTCTGGAAACACCATATATTTT
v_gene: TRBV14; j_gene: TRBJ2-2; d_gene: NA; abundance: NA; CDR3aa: CASSQDWAATGTGELFF; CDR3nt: TGTGCCAGCAGCCAAGATTGGGCTGCGACGGGCACCGGGGAGCTGTTTTTT
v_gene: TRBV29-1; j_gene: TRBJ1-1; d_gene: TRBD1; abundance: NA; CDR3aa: CSAFVGGGGNTEAFF; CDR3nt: TGCAGCGCTTTCGTAGGGGGCGGGGGGAACACTGAAGCTTTCTTT
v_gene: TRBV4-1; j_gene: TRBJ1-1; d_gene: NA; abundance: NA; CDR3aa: CASSPGVRNTEAFF; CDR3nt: TGCGCCAGCAGTCCAGGGGTGAGGAACACTGAAGCTTTCTTT
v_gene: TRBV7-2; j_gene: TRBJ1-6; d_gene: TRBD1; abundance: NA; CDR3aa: CASSLRTTGTGISPLHF; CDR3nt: TGTGCCAGCAGCTTAAGGACAACCGGGACAGGGATATCACCCCTCCACTTT
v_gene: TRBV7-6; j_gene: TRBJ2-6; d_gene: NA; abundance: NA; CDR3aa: CASSLGANVLTF; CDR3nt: TGTGCCAGCAGCCTCGGGGCCAACGTCCTGACTTTC
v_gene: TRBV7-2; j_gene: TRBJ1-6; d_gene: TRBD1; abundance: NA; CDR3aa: CASSLEVRLGQKNSPLHF; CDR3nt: TGTGCCAGCAGCTTAGAGGTCCGTTTGGGACAGAAAAATTCACCCCTCCACTTT
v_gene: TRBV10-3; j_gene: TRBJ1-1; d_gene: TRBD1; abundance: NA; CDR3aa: CAIRGGTGVNAAFF; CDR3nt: TGTGCCATCAGGGGGGGGACAGGAGTGAACGCGGCTTTCTTT